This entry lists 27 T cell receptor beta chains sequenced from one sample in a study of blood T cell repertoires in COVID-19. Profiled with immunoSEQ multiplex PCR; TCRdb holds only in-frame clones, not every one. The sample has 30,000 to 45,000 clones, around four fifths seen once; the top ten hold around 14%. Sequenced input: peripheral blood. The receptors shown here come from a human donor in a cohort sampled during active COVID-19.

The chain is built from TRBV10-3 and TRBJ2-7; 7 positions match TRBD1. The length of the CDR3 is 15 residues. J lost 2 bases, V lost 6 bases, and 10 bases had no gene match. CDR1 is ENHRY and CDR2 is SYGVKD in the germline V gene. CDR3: CAISETGKGTYEQYF. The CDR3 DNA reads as TGTGCCATCAGCGAGACAGGGAAGGGCACCTACGAGCAGTACTTC.

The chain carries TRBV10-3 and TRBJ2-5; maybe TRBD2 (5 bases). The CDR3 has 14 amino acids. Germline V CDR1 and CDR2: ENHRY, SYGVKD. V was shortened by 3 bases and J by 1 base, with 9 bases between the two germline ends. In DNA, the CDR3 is TGTGCCATCAGTGAAGGGCGGGCCCAAGAGACCCAGTACTTC. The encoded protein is CAISEGRAQETQYF.

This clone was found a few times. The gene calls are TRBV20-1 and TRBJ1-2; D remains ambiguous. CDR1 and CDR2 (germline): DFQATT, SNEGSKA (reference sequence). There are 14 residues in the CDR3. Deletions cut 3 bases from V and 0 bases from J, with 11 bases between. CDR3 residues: CSASWEGSNYGYTF. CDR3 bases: TGCAGTGCTAGTTGGGAGGGTTCTAACTATGGCTACACCTTC.

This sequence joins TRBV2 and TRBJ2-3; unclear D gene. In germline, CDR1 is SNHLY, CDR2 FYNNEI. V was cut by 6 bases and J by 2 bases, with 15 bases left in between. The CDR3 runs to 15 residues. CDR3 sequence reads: CASRLSFFNTDTQYF. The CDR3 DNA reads TGTGCCAGCAGACTGAGTTTTTTTAACACAGATACGCAGTATTTT.

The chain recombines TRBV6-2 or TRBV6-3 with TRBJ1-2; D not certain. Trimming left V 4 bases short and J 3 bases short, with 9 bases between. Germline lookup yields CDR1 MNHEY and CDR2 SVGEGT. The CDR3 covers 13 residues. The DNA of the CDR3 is TGTGCCAGCAGTTCCTTCCCGGACTATGGCTACACCTTC. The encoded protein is CASSSFPDYGYTF.

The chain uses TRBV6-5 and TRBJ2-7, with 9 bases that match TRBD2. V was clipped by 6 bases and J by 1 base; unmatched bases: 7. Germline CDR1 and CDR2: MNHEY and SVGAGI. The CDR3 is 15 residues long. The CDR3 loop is CASSPPGLASYEQYF. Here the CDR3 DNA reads TGTGCCAGCAGCCCACCGGGACTAGCTTCCTACGAGCAGTACTTC.

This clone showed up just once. CDR3 in amino acids: CASSTAPDSSYEQYF. The DNA of the CDR3 is TGTGCCAGCAGCACCGCACCTGACAGCTCCTACGAGCAGTACTTC. The rearrangement uses TRBV6-5 and TRBJ2-7, with a weak D call TRBD1 (5 bases). V shed 6 bases and J shed 0 bases, with 15 bases lying between them. CDR1 and CDR2 from the germline V gene are MNHEY and SVGAGI. This CDR3 comprises 15 residues.

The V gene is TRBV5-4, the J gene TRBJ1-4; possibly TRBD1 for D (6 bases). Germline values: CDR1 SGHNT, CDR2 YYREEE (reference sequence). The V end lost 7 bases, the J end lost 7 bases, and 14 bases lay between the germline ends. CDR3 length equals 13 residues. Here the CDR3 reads CASGTQGGEKLFF. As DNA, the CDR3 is TGTGCCAGCGGAACACAGGGCGGTGAAAAACTGTTTTTT.

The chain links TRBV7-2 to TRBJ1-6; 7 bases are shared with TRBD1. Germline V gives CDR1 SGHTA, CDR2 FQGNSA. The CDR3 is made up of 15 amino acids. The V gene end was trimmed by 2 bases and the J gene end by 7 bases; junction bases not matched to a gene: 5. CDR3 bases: TGTGCCAGCAGCTTAAGGTGGGACAGCAATTCACCCCTCCACTTT. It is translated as CASSLRWDSNSPLHF.

The DNA for the CDR3 is TGTGCCAGCACCCTGGACAGTAACACTGAAGCTTTCTTT. The encoded protein is CASTLDSNTEAFF. V and J are TRBV6-5 and TRBJ1-1, with D maybe TRBD1 (6 bases). The CDR3 is 13 amino acids. The V gene lost 7 bases and the J gene lost 2 bases, with 11 bases spanning the gap. Germline-derived CDR1 and CDR2 are MNHEY and SVGAGI.

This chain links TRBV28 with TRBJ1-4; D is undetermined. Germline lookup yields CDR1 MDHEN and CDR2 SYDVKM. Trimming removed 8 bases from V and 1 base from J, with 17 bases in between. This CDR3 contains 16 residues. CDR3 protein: CASGLPSGLTNEKLFF. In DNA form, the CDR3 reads TGTGCCAGCGGATTACCTTCGGGGTTAACTAATGAAAAACTGTTTTTT.

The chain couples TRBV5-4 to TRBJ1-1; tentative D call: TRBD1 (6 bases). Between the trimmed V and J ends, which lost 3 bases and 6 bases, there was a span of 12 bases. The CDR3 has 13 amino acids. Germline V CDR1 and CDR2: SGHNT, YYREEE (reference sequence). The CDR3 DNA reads TGTGCCAGCAGCTCCCAGGGGATCTCTGAAGCTTTCTTT. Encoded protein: CASSSQGISEAFF.

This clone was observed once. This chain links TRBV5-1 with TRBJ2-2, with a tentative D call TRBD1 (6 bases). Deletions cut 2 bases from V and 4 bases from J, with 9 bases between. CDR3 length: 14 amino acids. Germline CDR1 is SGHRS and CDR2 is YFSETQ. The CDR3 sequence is CASSFSGATGELFF. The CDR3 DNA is TGCGCCAGCAGCTTCTCAGGGGCCACCGGGGAGCTGTTTTTT. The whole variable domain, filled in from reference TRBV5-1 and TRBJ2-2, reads KAGVTQTPRYLIKTRGQQVTLSCSPISGHRSVSWYQQTPGQGLQFLFEYFSETQRNKGNFPGRFSGRQFSNSRSEMNVSTLELGDSALYLCASSFSGATGELFFGEGSRLTVL.

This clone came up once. The CDR3 DNA is TGTGCCAGCAGCCTCAGGGACAGGGGGCAAGGAAACACCATATATTTT. Translating it yields CASSLRDRGQGNTIYF. The chain employs TRBV7-8 and TRBJ1-3; 12 positions match TRBD1. CDR1 and CDR2 from the germline V gene are SGHVS and FQNEAQ. J was trimmed by 4 bases and V by 5 bases; bases with no gene match: 6. CDR3 length: 16 residues. The full variable domain, with the rest looked up from reference TRBV7-8 and TRBJ1-3, is GAGVSQSPRYKVAKRGQDVALRCDPISGHVSLFWYQQALGQGPEFLTYFQNEAQLDKSGLPSDRFFAERPEGSVSTLKIQRTQQEDSAVYLCASSLRDRGQGNTIYFGEGSWLTVV.

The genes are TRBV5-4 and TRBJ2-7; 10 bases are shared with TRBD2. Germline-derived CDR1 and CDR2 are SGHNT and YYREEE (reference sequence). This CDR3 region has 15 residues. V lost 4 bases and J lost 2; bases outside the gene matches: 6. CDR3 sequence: CASSPGLATTYEQYF. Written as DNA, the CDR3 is TGTGCCAGCAGCCCGGGACTAGCGACAACCTACGAGCAGTACTTC. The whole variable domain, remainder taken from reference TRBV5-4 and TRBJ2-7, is ETGVTQSPTHLIKTRGQQVTLRCSSQSGHNTVSWYQQALGQGPQFIFQYYREEENGRGNFPPRFSGLQFPNYSSELNVNALELDDSALYLCASSPGLATTYEQYFGPGTRLTVT.

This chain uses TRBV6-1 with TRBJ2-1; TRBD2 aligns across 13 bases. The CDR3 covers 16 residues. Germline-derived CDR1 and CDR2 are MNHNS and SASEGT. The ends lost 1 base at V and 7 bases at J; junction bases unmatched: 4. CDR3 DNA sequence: TGTGCCAGCAGTGAAGGACTAGCGGGGGGTAAGAATGAGCAGTTCTTC. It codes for CASSEGLAGGKNEQFF.

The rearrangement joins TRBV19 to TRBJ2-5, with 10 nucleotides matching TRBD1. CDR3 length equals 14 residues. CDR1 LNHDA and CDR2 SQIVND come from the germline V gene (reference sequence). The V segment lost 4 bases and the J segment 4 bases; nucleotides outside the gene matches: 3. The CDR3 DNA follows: TGTGCCAGTAGTACTCGACAGGGGGCAGAGACCCAGTACTTC. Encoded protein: CASSTRQGAETQYF. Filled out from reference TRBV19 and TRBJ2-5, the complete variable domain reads DGGITQSPKYLFRKEGQNVTLSCEQNLNHDAMYWYRQDPGQGLRLIYYSQIVNDFQKGDIAEGYSVSREKKESFPLTVTSAQKNPTAFYLCASSTRQGAETQYFGPGTRLLVL.

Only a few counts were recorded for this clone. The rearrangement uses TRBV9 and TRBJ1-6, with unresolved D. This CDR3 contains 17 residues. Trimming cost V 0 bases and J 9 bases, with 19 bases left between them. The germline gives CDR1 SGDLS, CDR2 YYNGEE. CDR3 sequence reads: CASSVEAGHFEGSPLHF. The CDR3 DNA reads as TGTGCCAGCAGCGTAGAGGCCGGGCATTTTGAGGGTTCACCCCTCCACTTT.

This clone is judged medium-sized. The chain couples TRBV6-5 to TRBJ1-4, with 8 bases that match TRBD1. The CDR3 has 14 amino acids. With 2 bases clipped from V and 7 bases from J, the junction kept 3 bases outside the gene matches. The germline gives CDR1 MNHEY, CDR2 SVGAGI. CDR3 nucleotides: TGTGCCAGCAGTTACCAAGACAGGGGTGAAAAACTGTTTTTT. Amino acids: CASSYQDRGEKLFF.

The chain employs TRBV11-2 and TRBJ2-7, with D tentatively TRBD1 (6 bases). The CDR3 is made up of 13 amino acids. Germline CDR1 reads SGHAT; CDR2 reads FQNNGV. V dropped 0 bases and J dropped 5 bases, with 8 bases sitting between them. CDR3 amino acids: CASSLERGNEQYF. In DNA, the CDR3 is TGTGCCAGCAGCTTAGAAAGGGGGAACGAGCAGTACTTC. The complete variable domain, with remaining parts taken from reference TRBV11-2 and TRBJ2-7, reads EAGVAQSPRYKIIEKRQSVAFWCNPISGHATLYWYQQILGQGPKLLIQFQNNGVVDDSQLPKDRFSAERLKGVDSTLKIQPAKLEDSAVYLCASSLERGNEQYFGPGTRLTVT.

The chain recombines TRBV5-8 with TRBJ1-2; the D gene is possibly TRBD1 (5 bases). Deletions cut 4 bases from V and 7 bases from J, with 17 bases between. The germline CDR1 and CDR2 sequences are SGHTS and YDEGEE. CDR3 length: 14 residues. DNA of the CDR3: TGTGCCAGCAGCCCACTCGACAGTTTCGGTGGCTACACCTTC. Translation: CASSPLDSFGGYTF.

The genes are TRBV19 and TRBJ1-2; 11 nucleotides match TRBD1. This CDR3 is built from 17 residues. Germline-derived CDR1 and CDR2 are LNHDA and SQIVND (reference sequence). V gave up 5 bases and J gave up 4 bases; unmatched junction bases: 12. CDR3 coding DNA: TGTGCCAGTAGTCCCACCCCAGGACAGGGGGCTATCTATGGCTACACCTTC. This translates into CASSPTPGQGAIYGYTF.

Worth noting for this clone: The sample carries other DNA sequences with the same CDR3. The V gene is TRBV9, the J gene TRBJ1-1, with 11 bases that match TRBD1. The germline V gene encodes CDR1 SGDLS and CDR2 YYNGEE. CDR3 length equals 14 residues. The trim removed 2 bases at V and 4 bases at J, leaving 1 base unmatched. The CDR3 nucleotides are TGTGCCAGCAGCGTGGGGACAGGGGGCACTGAAGCTTTCTTT. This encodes CASSVGTGGTEAFF.

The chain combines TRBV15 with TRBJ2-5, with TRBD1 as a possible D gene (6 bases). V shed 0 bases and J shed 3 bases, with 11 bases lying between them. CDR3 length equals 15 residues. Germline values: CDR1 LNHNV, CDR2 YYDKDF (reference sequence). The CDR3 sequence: CATSRDQGLEETQYF. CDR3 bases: TGTGCCACCAGCAGAGATCAGGGGTTGGAAGAGACCCAGTACTTC.

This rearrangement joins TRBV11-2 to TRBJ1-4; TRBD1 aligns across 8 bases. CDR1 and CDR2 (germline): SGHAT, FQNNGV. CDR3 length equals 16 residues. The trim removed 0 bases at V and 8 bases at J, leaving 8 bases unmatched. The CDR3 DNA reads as TGTGCCAGCAGCTTAGACGGGACAGGTTTCGGCGAAAAACTGTTTTTT. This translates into CASSLDGTGFGEKLFF.

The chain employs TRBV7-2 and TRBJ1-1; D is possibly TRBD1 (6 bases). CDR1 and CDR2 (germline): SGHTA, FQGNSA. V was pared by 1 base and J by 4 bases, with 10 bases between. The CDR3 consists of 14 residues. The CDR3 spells CASSLVTGLTEAFF. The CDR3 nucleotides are TGTGCCAGCAGCTTAGTGACAGGCCTCACTGAAGCTTTCTTT.

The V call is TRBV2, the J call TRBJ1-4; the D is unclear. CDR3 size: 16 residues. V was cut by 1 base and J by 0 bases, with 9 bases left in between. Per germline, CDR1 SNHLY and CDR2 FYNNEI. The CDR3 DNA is TGTGCCAGCAGTGAAGTTACGGGTGCAACTAATGAAAAACTGTTTTTT. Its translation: CASSEVTGATNEKLFF.